These 15 T cell receptor beta chains came from one sample sequenced in a study of T cell repertoires in cytomegalovirus infection. TCRdb redid the calling of the reads with MiXCR, one entry per CDR3 protein. The sample has fewer than 1,000,000 distinct CDR3 sequences; approximately 31% are singletons. The antigens for these receptors are not known. Specimen: cultured CD8+ T cells from PBMCs, collected from culture after CMV antigen stimulation. The receptors come from a human donor in good health (CMV status not recorded). Some clones in this sample may be carry-over from other donors' samples.

This clonotype was counted only a few times. V is TRBV4-3 and J is TRBJ1-4; no definite D call. Between the trimmed V and J ends, which lost 1 base and 7 bases, there was a span of 13 bases. Germline V gene sequence: CDR1 LGHNA, CDR2 YSLEER. The CDR3 loop spans 15 amino acids. This CDR3 reads CASSQVTRMSEKLFF. For the CDR3, the DNA is TGCGCCAGCAGCCAAGTTACTCGGATGTCTGAAAAACTGTTTTTT.

The sample holds many counts of this clonotype. V usage is TRBV27 and J usage is TRBJ2-1; 10 positions match TRBD2. Trimming at V came to 5 bases and at J to 3 bases, leaving 4 bases not matched to a gene. In germline, CDR1 is MNHEY, CDR2 SMNVEV (reference sequence). The CDR3 spans 15 residues. The CDR3 DNA reads TGTGCCAGCAGTGAAGCGGGGGGGATCTACAATGAGCAGTTCTTC. Its protein product is CASSEAGGIYNEQFF.

This clonotype has ten or more counts. V usage is TRBV6-5 and J usage is TRBJ1-2; perhaps TRBD1 as D (5 bases). CDR1 and CDR2 from the germline V gene are MNHEY and SVGAGI. This CDR3 is 22 amino acids long. The V end was cut by 0 bases, the J end by 3 bases, with 32 bases between. In nucleotides, the CDR3 is TGTGCCAGCAGTTACTCGACGTTAAGGACCTCACGACTCGAGGGGAAGTACTATGGCTACACCTTC. Its translation: CASSYSTLRTSRLEGKYYGYTF.

This sequence joins TRBV7-9 and TRBJ2-1, with TRBD1 as a possible D gene (6 bases). The germline V gene encodes CDR1 SEHNR and CDR2 FQNEAQ (reference sequence). Trimming removed 5 bases from V and 6 bases from J, with 14 bases in between. The CDR3 spans 14 residues. The DNA for the CDR3 is TGTGCCAGCAGCCCGTTACAGGGTGGCAATGAGCAGTTCTTC. Translation: CASSPLQGGNEQFF.

This chain connects TRBV4-3 to TRBJ2-4, with 12 positions matching TRBD1. The germline gives CDR1 LGHNA, CDR2 YSLEER. The CDR3 consists of 21 residues. With 2 bases clipped from V and 5 bases from J, the junction kept 19 bases outside the gene matches. The CDR3 spells CASSQLKTGTGGTPEQNIQYF. The DNA of the CDR3 is TGCGCCAGCAGCCAACTTAAAACCGGGACAGGGGGCACTCCGGAACAAAACATTCAGTACTTC.

The gene calls are TRBV15 and TRBJ2-3; the D call may be TRBD1 or TRBD2 (5 bases each). Germline-derived CDR1 and CDR2 are LNHNV and YYDKDF (reference sequence). The V end was cut by 1 base, the J end by 2 bases, with 19 bases between. CDR3 size: 18 residues. CDR3 in amino acids: CATSRVLPGRAHTDTQYF. The CDR3 coding sequence is TGTGCCACCAGCAGAGTCTTACCGGGACGAGCCCACACAGATACGCAGTATTTT. The variable domain in full, completed from reference TRBV15 and TRBJ2-3, reads DAMVIQNPRYQVTQFGKPVTLSCSQTLNHNVMYWYQQKSSQAPKLLFHYYDKDFNNEADTPDNFQSRRPNTSFCFLDIRSPGLGDTAMYLCATSRVLPGRAHTDTQYFGPGTRLTVL.

This clonotype was picked up a small number of times. In DNA, the CDR3 is TGTGCCAGCAGCCCCGGACTAGCGATTACAGATACGCAGTATTTT. Protein sequence: CASSPGLAITDTQYF. V usage is TRBV9 and J usage is TRBJ2-3, with 9 positions matching TRBD2. V shed 4 bases, J shed 3 bases, and the junction held 6 bases outside the gene matches. CDR1 and CDR2 from the germline V gene are SGDLS and YYNGEE. The length of the CDR3 is 15 residues.

This clonotype was counted ten times or more. The chain links TRBV7-6 to TRBJ1-2; TRBD1 agrees at 7 bases. This CDR3 comprises 15 residues. The germline V gene encodes CDR1 SGHVS and CDR2 FNYEAQ. After removal of 1 base from V and 8 bases from J, the junction contained 10 bases not matched to a gene. This CDR3 reads CASSLGTGAYNGYTF. As DNA, the CDR3 is TGTGCCAGCAGCTTAGGCACAGGGGCGTACAACGGCTACACCTTC.

This clonotype was seen a handful of times. The chain uses TRBV24-1 and TRBJ2-1; 9 bases align to TRBD2. V lost 3 bases and J lost 2; bases outside the gene matches: 1. Germline CDR1 and CDR2: KGHDR and SFDVKD. The CDR3 covers 15 residues. In nucleotides, the CDR3 is TGTGCCACCAGTGATATAGCGGGGGCCTACAATGAGCAGTTCTTC. It yields the protein CATSDIAGAYNEQFF.

This clonotype occurred many times. The gene calls are TRBV7-2 and TRBJ1-2; D call uncertain. Looked up from germline, CDR1 is SGHTA and CDR2 is FQGNSA. The V end lost 3 bases, the J end lost 8 bases, and 16 bases lay between the germline ends. There are 14 residues in the CDR3. CDR3 coding DNA: TGTGCCAGCAGCTTGATCGCCAGCCAGTGGGGCTACACCTTC. This gives the protein CASSLIASQWGYTF.

The chain couples TRBV27 to TRBJ2-3; D remains ambiguous. Looked up from germline, CDR1 is MNHEY and CDR2 is SMNVEV (reference sequence). The CDR3 has 13 amino acids. V was cut by 8 bases and J by 2 bases, with 11 bases left in between. CDR3 amino acids: CASGTWDTDTQYF. CDR3 DNA sequence: TGTGCCAGCGGAACGTGGGACACAGATACGCAGTATTTT.

This clonotype has more than one count but fewer than ten. The chain has TRBV7-3 and TRBJ2-3; 8 bases match TRBD2. V gave up 5 bases and J gave up 1 base; unmatched junction bases: 11. Germline V lookup: CDR1 SGHTA, CDR2 FQGTGA. This CDR3 region has 17 residues. The chain's CDR3 is CASSRTERGTRTDTQYF. The CDR3 DNA reads as TGTGCCAGCAGCCGCACGGAGCGGGGGACGCGCACAGATACGCAGTATTTT.

This clonotype was recorded many times. The genes are TRBV6-1 and TRBJ2-7; perhaps TRBD1 as D (6 bases). The germline CDR1 and CDR2 sequences are MNHNS and SASEGT. V lost 6 bases and J 5 bases, leaving 11 bases between the germline ends. The CDR3 has 12 amino acids. CDR3 region: CASRQGQHEQYF. The CDR3 bases are TGTGCCAGCAGACAGGGACAACACGAGCAGTACTTC.

V is TRBV9 and J is TRBJ1-1, with D perhaps matching TRBD1 (6 bases). The CDR3 sequence is 15 residues long. CDR1 and CDR2 from the germline V gene are SGDLS and YYNGEE. Trimming took off 1 base at V and 1 base at J, with 11 bases between the two ends. In DNA, the CDR3 is TGTGCCAGCAGCGTATCCGGACAGAAGAACACTGAAGCTTTCTTT. It yields the protein CASSVSGQKNTEAFF.

This clonotype was observed a few times. The CDR3 DNA reads TGTGCCAGCAGCTCAGACAGGGGCGCGGGTTCACCCCTCCACTTT. Its translation is CASSSDRGAGSPLHF. The chain is built from TRBV12-3 or TRBV12-4 and TRBJ1-6; 8 bases agree with TRBD1. The trim removed 6 bases at V and 9 bases at J, leaving 10 bases unmatched. The CDR3 covers 15 residues.